This is a list of T cell receptor beta chains from one sample in a study of blood T cell repertoires in COVID-19. Sequencing used immunoSEQ multiplex PCR; TCRdb keeps in-frame clones, though not all of them. The data contain under 70,000 clones, around 70% of them seen just once; the ten biggest clones take up approximately 15%. The sample taken for sequencing was peripheral blood. Source of these receptors: a woman between 70 and 85 years old with acute or convalescent COVID-19. Both conserved end residues are trimmed from each CDR3.

V	J	CDR3
TRBV4-1	TRBJ1-2	ASADRGYGYT
TRBV20-1	TRBJ1-1	SASDPGTGGYTEAF
TRBV4-2	TRBJ1-2	ASSQEGDRGIYGYT
TRBV6-5	TRBJ1-5	ASRRTGGNQPQH
TRBV7-2	TRBJ2-1	ASSLDESRGNEQF
TRBV2	TRBJ1-1	ASSTDRTGQAF
TRBV15	TRBJ2-2	ATSSLKGVSGELF
TRBV29-1	TRBJ2-7	SVESYSYEQY
TRBV10-3	TRBJ2-1	AISGVRNEQF
TRBV6-5	TRBJ1-2	ASSNRGQSDYGYT
TRBV12-5	TRBJ1-1	ASARQGLNTEAF
TRBV11-2	TRBJ1-1	ASSLEGGGFAEAF
TRBV18	TRBJ1-2	ASSPRPGDGYT
TRBV19	TRBJ1-5	ASSTRQNVNQPQH
TRBV6-5	TRBJ1-1	ASSSLWRMNTEAF
TRBV10-1	TRBJ2-2	AGRRDGTGELF
TRBV7-9	TRBJ2-5	ASSLSRGNQY
TRBV18	TRBJ1-4	ASSLSGTESEKLF
TRBV9	TRBJ1-2	ASSSTGRPEGGYT
TRBV6-5	TRBJ1-1	ASSYRRGRRTEAF
TRBV6-5	TRBJ1-4	ASSLMTGRNEKLF
TRBV4-1	TRBJ2-3	ASSQGGVWTDTQY
TRBV9	TRBJ2-3	ASSVAWGGPGDTQY
TRBV6-5	TRBJ1-2	ASIRQDGGYT
TRBV5-1	TRBJ2-7	ASSWLHPGTDYEQY
TRBV18	TRBJ1-1	ASSGDTASEAF
TRBV6-5	TRBJ2-1	ASRLDRDMYNEQF
TRBV5-1	TRBJ1-1	ASSRQGTEAF
TRBV5-6	TRBJ1-1	ASSLQGAGTEAF
TRBV6-6	TRBJ1-3	ASSYSMQGKGNTIY
TRBV3-1/TRBV3-2	TRBJ1-2	ASTNVGGVNYGYT
TRBV5-1	TRBJ2-3	ASSLLGGTDTQY
TRBV7-2	TRBJ2-1	ASSFQGRKSNEQF
TRBV18	TRBJ1-6	ASSPGQAEIRSYNSPLH
TRBV5-6	TRBJ1-1	ASSKRAPEAF
TRBV19	TRBJ2-3	ASSMGPTQY
TRBV5-1	TRBJ1-2	ASSLAAREGYT
TRBV5-1	TRBJ1-1	ASSSTHGTGGTEAF
TRBV18	TRBJ2-5	ASSPGTGFETQY
TRBV2	TRBJ1-6	ASSGTGGLYNSPLH
TRBV5-6	TRBJ1-6	ASSRGAVYNSPLH
TRBV6-5	TRBJ2-6	ASSLTGSGANVLT
TRBV6-5	TRBJ2-1	ASSRDSYNEQF
TRBV6-1	TRBJ1-1	ASSDWRRGLTEAF
TRBV7-9	TRBJ1-4	ASSLGDGRVANEKLF
TRBV7-8	TRBJ1-1	ASSHPAGLNTEAF
TRBV6-1	TRBJ2-3	ASSDRSPTDTQY
TRBV27	TRBJ2-1	ASRAAGGANEQF